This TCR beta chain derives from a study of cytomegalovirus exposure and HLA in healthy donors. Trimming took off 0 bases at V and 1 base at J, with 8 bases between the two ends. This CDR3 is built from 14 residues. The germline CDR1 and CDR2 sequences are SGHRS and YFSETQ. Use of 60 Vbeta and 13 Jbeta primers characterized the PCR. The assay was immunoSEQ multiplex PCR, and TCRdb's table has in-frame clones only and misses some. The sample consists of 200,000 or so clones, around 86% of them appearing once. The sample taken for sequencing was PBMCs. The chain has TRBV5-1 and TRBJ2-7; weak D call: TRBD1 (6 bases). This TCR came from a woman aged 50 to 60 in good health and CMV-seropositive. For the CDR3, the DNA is TGCGCCAGCAGCTTGGATACAGGGTCCTACGAGCAGTACTTC. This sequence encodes CASSLDTGSYEQYF.